A single sample gave rise to the 22 T cell receptor beta chains below, sequenced in a study of blood T cell repertoires in COVID-19. Here immunoSEQ multiplex PCR was the method, and the copy in TCRdb shows in-frame clones only, minus some. The table lists about 49,000 clones, about 89% of them singletons. Material for sequencing was peripheral blood. The origin of the receptors is a human donor in a cohort sampled during active COVID-19.

The chain combines TRBV28 with TRBJ2-4, with 8 bases matching TRBD1. The CDR3 extends over 13 amino acids. CDR1 and CDR2 from the germline V gene are MDHEN and SYDVKM. J gave up 6 bases and V 10 bases, and 8 bases lay outside the gene matches. Here the CDR3 DNA reads TGTGCCACCCTTAGACAGGGGTTAAACATTCAGTACTTC. Translated: CATLRQGLNIQYF.

The chain combines TRBV24-1 with TRBJ2-5, with D perhaps matching TRBD2 (5 bases). The CDR3 consists of 14 residues. The germline V gene has CDR1 KGHDR and CDR2 SFDVKD. With 4 bases removed from V and 2 bases from J, the gap between germline ends came to 10 bases. CDR3 protein: CATSEAGGQETQYF. Written as DNA, the CDR3 is TGTGCCACCAGTGAGGCAGGAGGACAAGAGACCCAGTACTTC.

Only one count was recorded for this clone. The chain couples TRBV7-9 to TRBJ2-3; 11 bases agree with TRBD2. The CDR3 has 16 amino acids. Germline V CDR1 and CDR2: SEHNR, FQNEAQ (reference sequence). With V trimmed by 2 bases and J by 1 base, 2 bases remained unmatched. The CDR3 sequence: CASSLRGLAGTDTQYF. CDR3 sequence (DNA): TGTGCCAGCAGCTTAAGGGGACTAGCGGGCACAGATACGCAGTATTTT.

This clone showed up just a few times. The chain employs TRBV7-9 and TRBJ1-1, with D unclear. The CDR3 extends over 12 amino acids. The germline gives CDR1 SEHNR, CDR2 FQNEAQ (reference sequence). The V and J ends lost 7 bases and 2 bases respectively, with 8 bases between them. CDR3: CASIRTNTEAFF. CDR3 in DNA: TGTGCCAGCATCCGCACAAACACTGAAGCTTTCTTT.

The chain uses TRBV18 and TRBJ1-6, with D maybe TRBD1 (5 bases). V dropped 6 bases and J dropped 8 bases, with 14 bases sitting between them. CDR1 is KGHSH and CDR2 is LQKENI in the germline V gene. The CDR3 is 14 residues long. The CDR3 DNA reads TGTGCCAGCTCTAGTCGGGGCGGGGATTCACCCCTCCACTTT. It encodes CASSSRGGDSPLHF. The complete variable domain, with remaining parts taken from reference TRBV18 and TRBJ1-6, reads NAGVMQNPRHLVRRRGQEARLRCSPMKGHSHVYWYRQLPEEGLKFMVYLQKENIIDESGMPKERFSAEFPKEGPSILRIQQVVRGDSAAYFCASSSRGGDSPLHFGNGTRLTVT.

The CDR3 nucleotides read TGTGCCAGCAGCTCCGGACTCCTACCCGCTCAAGAGACCCAGTACTTC. This gives the protein CASSSGLLPAQETQYF. The rearrangement joins TRBV27 to TRBJ2-5; tentative D call: TRBD2 (5 bases). This CDR3 has 16 residues. The V gene's germline CDR1 is MNHEY and CDR2 SMNVEV (reference sequence). The germline V and J ends were trimmed by 6 bases and 2 bases, with 19 bases remaining between them.

This chain joins TRBV5-4 and TRBJ2-6; a possible D gene is TRBD1 (5 bases). This CDR3 spans 18 amino acids. CDR1 is SGHNT, CDR2 YYREEE, per germline (reference sequence). Between the trimmed V and J ends, which lost 0 bases and 4 bases, there was a span of 17 bases. CDR3 bases: TGTGCCAGCAGCTTGGTTCATCAGGGTGGGAACGGGGCCAACGTCCTGACTTTC. It codes for CASSLVHQGGNGANVLTF.

V gene TRBV19 combines with J gene TRBJ2-5; TRBD2 aligns across 13 bases. CDR1 and CDR2 (germline): LNHDA, SQIVND (reference sequence). The V and J ends lost 5 bases and 5 bases, in that order; junction bases with no gene match: 14. This CDR3 region has 18 residues. CDR3 nucleotides: TGTGCCAGTAGTCCTCTGCGACTAGCGGGAGGACAGGGGGAGACCCAGTACTTC. Amino acids: CASSPLRLAGGQGETQYF.

The chain employs TRBV28 and TRBJ2-1; D possibly corresponds to TRBD2 (6 bases). V was trimmed by 3 bases and J by 10 bases, leaving 16 bases between them. This CDR3 contains 14 residues. Germline assignment: CDR1 MDHEN and CDR2 SYDVKM. Here the CDR3 reads CASSLVGGKNEQFF. In DNA form, the CDR3 reads TGTGCCAGCAGTTTGGTAGGAGGGAAGAACGAGCAGTTCTTC. Based on the CDR3 plus reference TRBV28 and TRBJ2-1, the full variable domain is DVKVTQSSRYLVKRTGEKVFLECVQDMDHENMFWYRQDPGLGLRLIYFSYDVKMKEKGDIPEGYSVSREKKERFSLILESASTNQTSMYLCASSLVGGKNEQFFGPGTRLTVL.

The chain recombines TRBV14 with TRBJ2-7; the match to TRBD2 covers 9 bases. With 4 bases clipped from V and 3 bases from J, the junction kept 10 bases outside the gene matches. The CDR3 length is 16 residues. CDR1 and CDR2 (germline): SGHDN, FVKESK. The CDR3 nucleotides read TGTGCCAGCAGCCGTAGGCCTTTACTAGCGGGCTACGAGCAGTACTTC. Its translation: CASSRRPLLAGYEQYF.

This chain uses TRBV2 with TRBJ1-1, with unresolved D. V was cut by 7 bases and J by 8 bases, with 8 bases left in between. This CDR3 spans 10 amino acids. Germline V gene sequence: CDR1 SNHLY, CDR2 FYNNEI. DNA of the CDR3: TGTGCCAGCATGTCTAGAGAAGCTTTCTTT. Amino acid sequence: CASMSREAFF.

The chain couples TRBV7-2 to TRBJ2-3; 8 bases agree with TRBD2. CDR1 SGHTA and CDR2 FQGNSA come from the germline V gene. The length of the CDR3 is 17 residues. The V segment lost 0 bases and the J segment 6 bases; nucleotides outside the gene matches: 11. CDR3 residues: CASSLARGLGASDTQYF. Here the CDR3 DNA reads TGTGCCAGCAGCTTAGCCCGGGGACTAGGGGCGTCGGATACGCAGTATTTT.

The chain recombines TRBV28 with TRBJ2-1, with D perhaps TRBD1 (5 bases). Between the trimmed V and J ends, which lost 3 bases and 0 bases, there was a span of 15 bases. This CDR3 comprises 17 residues. The V gene's germline CDR1 is MDHEN and CDR2 SYDVKM. The CDR3 protein is CASSFPEDTNSYNEQFF. Here the CDR3 DNA reads TGTGCCAGCAGTTTCCCTGAGGACACGAACTCCTACAATGAGCAGTTCTTC.

The genes are TRBV7-9 and TRBJ1-6; D gene uncertain. Germline CDR1 and CDR2: SEHNR and FQNEAQ (reference sequence). This CDR3 spans 16 amino acids. The V end lost 6 bases, the J end lost 5 bases, and 17 bases lay between the germline ends. The CDR3 nucleotides are TGTGCCAGCAGTGAGGCGGGTGCTCGGAATAATTCACCCCTCCACTTT. Residues: CASSEAGARNNSPLHF.

This clone is a singleton in its sample. The gene calls are TRBV6-6 and TRBJ2-5; 8 bases line up with TRBD2. CDR3 length: 16 amino acids. The V segment lost 7 bases and the J segment 0 bases; nucleotides outside the gene matches: 10. Per germline, CDR1 MNHNY and CDR2 SVGAGI (reference sequence). The CDR3 reads CASMEGSGMYQETQYF. The CDR3 nucleotides are TGTGCCAGCATGGAGGGTAGCGGGATGTACCAAGAGACCCAGTACTTC.

The gene calls are TRBV5-1 and TRBJ2-1, with a tentative D call TRBD2 (6 bases). This CDR3 is built from 14 residues. Per the germline V gene, CDR1 is SGHRS and CDR2 is YFSETQ. V was cut by 4 bases and J by 6 bases, with 14 bases left in between. CDR3 sequence: CASSISGESNEQFF. The CDR3 coding sequence is TGCGCCAGCAGCATTAGCGGAGAAAGCAATGAGCAGTTCTTC.

The chain is built from TRBV21-1 and TRBJ2-3; TRBD2 is taken as the D call from the table, unchecked against the DNA. TRBV21-1 is designated a pseudogene. The CDR3 length is 9 residues. CDR3 coding DNA: TGTGCTAGAACAGATACGCAGTATTTT. Protein: CARTDTQYF.

This chain joins TRBV27 and TRBJ2-1, with D uncertain. Germline V lookup: CDR1 MNHEY, CDR2 SMNVEV (reference sequence). This CDR3 has 16 amino acids. The V end was cut by 0 bases, the J end by 0 bases, with 9 bases between. CDR3 region: CASSLSILSSYNEQFF. CDR3 in DNA: TGTGCCAGCAGTTTATCGATTCTTAGCTCCTACAATGAGCAGTTCTTC.

This chain connects TRBV19 to TRBJ2-7; 7 bases line up with TRBD1. Trimming at V came to 9 bases and at J to 1 base, leaving 15 bases not matched to a gene. The CDR3 has 16 residues. Germline V gene lookup returns CDR1 LNHDA and CDR2 SQIVND (reference sequence). CDR3 nucleotide sequence: TGTGCCAGCTCCAGACACCACCGGGACAGTTCCTACGAGCAGTACTTC. Translation: CASSRHHRDSSYEQYF.

The gene calls are TRBV20-1 and TRBJ2-1; D is possibly TRBD2 (6 bases). Per the germline V gene, CDR1 is DFQATT and CDR2 is SNEGSKA (reference sequence). V lost 5 bases and J lost 15, with 11 bases in between. This CDR3 has 9 amino acids. DNA of the CDR3: TGCAGTGCTCCCTCGGAGGGGTTCTTC. It encodes CSAPSEGFF.

Only one count was recorded for this clone. The gene calls are TRBV18 and TRBJ1-5, with D hard to call. The CDR3 sequence is 16 residues long. The germline CDR1 and CDR2 sequences are KGHSH and LQKENI. The ends were cut back, 5 bases at V and 0 bases at J, with 14 bases in the middle. In DNA, the CDR3 is TGTGCCAGCTCAGGTTCGACACCTAATAGCAATCAGCCCCAGCATTTT. As protein: CASSGSTPNSNQPQHF.

The chain is built from TRBV6-5 and TRBJ2-7; 7 positions agree with TRBD2. CDR1 MNHEY and CDR2 SVGAGI come from the germline V gene. There are 15 residues in the CDR3. V trimming: 3 bases; J trimming: 4 bases; junction bases outside the gene matches: 9. The CDR3 here is CASSYSSGSGYEQYF. For the CDR3, the DNA is TGTGCCAGCAGTTATTCTAGCGGTTCCGGGTACGAGCAGTACTTC.